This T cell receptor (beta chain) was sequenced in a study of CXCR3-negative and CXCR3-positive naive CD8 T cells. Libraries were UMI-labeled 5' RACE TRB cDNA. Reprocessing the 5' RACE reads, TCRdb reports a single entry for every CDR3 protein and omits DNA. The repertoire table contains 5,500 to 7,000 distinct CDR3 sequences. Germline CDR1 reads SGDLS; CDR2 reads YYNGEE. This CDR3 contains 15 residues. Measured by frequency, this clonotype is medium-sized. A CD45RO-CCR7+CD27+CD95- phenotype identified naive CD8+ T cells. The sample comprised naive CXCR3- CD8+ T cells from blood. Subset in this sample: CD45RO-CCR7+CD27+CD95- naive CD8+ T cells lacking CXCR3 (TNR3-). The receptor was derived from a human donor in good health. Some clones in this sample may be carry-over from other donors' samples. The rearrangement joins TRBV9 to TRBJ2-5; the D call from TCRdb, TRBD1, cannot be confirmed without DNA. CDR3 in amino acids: CASSAGGGYQETQYF. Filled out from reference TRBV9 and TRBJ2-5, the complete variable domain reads DSGVTQTPKHLITATGQRVTLRCSPRSGDLSVYWYQQSLDQGLQFLIQYYNGEERAKGNILERFSAQQFPDLHSELNLSSLELGDSALYFCASSAGGGYQETQYFGPGTRLLVL.